Below are 11 T cell receptor beta chains sequenced from a single sample in a study of patients and donors after allogeneic stem cell transplantation. TCRdb recomputed calls from the RT-PCR reads with MiXCR, one row per CDR3 protein. Of about a million distinct CDR3 sequences in the sample, 15% to 20% were seen once. The sequencing input was blood, either unsorted or a sorted T cell fraction (not recorded which). These receptors all stem from a human donor who was either an allogeneic HSCT recipient or a stem cell or donor lymphocyte infusion donor (not recorded which). It is not recorded whose cells these are; they may come from a transplant donor.

This clonotype has more than one count but fewer than ten. V usage is TRBV7-9 and J usage is TRBJ2-3, with no clear D. The length of the CDR3 is 16 residues. CDR1 SEHNR and CDR2 FQNEAQ come from the germline V gene (reference sequence). V was trimmed by 1 base and J by 0 bases, leaving 11 bases between them. The CDR3 is CASSLGTGTSTDTQYF. DNA for the CDR3: TGTGCCAGCAGCTTAGGGACCGGCACTAGCACAGATACGCAGTATTTT.

This clonotype was observed a few times. The V gene is TRBV5-5, the J gene TRBJ1-5; D possibly corresponds to TRBD1 (6 bases). V dropped 4 bases and J dropped 3 bases, with 17 bases sitting between them. Germline CDR1 reads SGHKS; CDR2 reads YYEKEE (reference sequence). The CDR3 consists of 16 residues. CDR3 sequence reads: CASSRNRQAANQPQHF. The CDR3 DNA reads TGTGCCAGCAGCCGGAACCGACAGGCTGCCAATCAGCCCCAGCATTTT.

The chain combines TRBV12-3 or TRBV12-4 with TRBJ1-2, with TRBD1 matching 9 bases. The CDR3 consists of 14 residues. Trimming removed 5 bases from V and 6 bases from J; junction bases left unmatched: 7. CDR3 region: CASSPRRDRDGYTF. The CDR3 DNA reads TGTGCCAGCAGTCCACGACGGGACAGGGATGGCTACACCTTC.

This clonotype has a handful of counts. This chain links TRBV5-8 with TRBJ1-2, with D perhaps TRBD1 (5 bases). Germline CDR1 SGHTS, CDR2 YDEGEE. Trimming removed 3 bases from V and 0 bases from J, with 12 bases in between. The CDR3 contains 15 residues. The CDR3 nucleotides read TGTGCCAGCAGCTGGCGGGACGATCCTAACTATGGCTACACCTTC. It codes for CASSWRDDPNYGYTF.

The chain combines TRBV7-3 with TRBJ2-3, with TRBD2 matching over 8 bases. There are 15 residues in the CDR3. V lost 3 bases and J lost 3; bases outside the gene matches: 5. Germline lookup yields CDR1 SGHTA and CDR2 FQGTGA. CDR3 DNA: TGTGCCAGCAGCTTTCAGAGCGGGAGAACAGATACGCAGTATTTT. Translated, it gives CASSFQSGRTDTQYF.

The gene calls are TRBV6-5 and TRBJ1-2; 11 bases line up with TRBD1. The CDR3 runs to 15 residues. The trim removed 4 bases at V and 3 bases at J, leaving 4 bases unmatched. The V gene's germline CDR1 is MNHEY and CDR2 SVGAGI. The DNA of the CDR3 is TGTGCCAGCAGTTTGTGGGACAGGGGGGACTATGGCTACACCTTC. This sequence encodes CASSLWDRGDYGYTF.

This clonotype was counted many times. This CDR3 is CASSRDGSSYEQYF. The CDR3 DNA sequence: TGTGCCAGCAGTCGGGACGGGAGCTCCTACGAGCAGTACTTC. The chain is built from TRBV2 and TRBJ2-7; D might be TRBD2 (6 bases). This CDR3 spans 14 amino acids. The V end was cut by 5 bases, the J end by 0 bases, with 11 bases between. Germline V CDR1 and CDR2: SNHLY, FYNNEI.

The rearrangement uses TRBV27 and TRBJ2-7; TRBD2 might be the D (6 bases). Trimming cost V 8 bases and J 0 bases, with 11 bases left between them. The CDR3 has 13 amino acids. The germline V gene has CDR1 MNHEY and CDR2 SMNVEV (reference sequence). CDR3 nucleotide sequence: TGTGCCAGCGGGTTGGGGGGCTCCTACGAGCAGTACTTC. Its protein is CASGLGGSYEQYF.

The chain is built from TRBV12-3 or TRBV12-4 and TRBJ2-2, with D perhaps TRBD1 or TRBD2 (5 bases each). The CDR3 covers 15 residues. Trimming removed 2 bases from V and 5 bases from J, with 12 bases in between. The CDR3 region is CASSLLGVLTGELFF. In DNA, the CDR3 is TGTGCCAGCAGTTTACTGGGGGTTTTAACCGGGGAGCTGTTTTTT.

Many counts were recorded for this clonotype. The rearrangement uses TRBV12-3 or TRBV12-4 and TRBJ2-3, with 9 bases matching TRBD1. With V trimmed by 5 bases and J by 4 bases, 7 bases remained unmatched. CDR3 size: 15 residues. CDR3 nucleotides: TGTGCCAGCAGTCCCCGACAGGGGGGGGCAGATACGCAGTATTTT. It translates to CASSPRQGGADTQYF.

The chain links TRBV5-1 to TRBJ2-2, with D possibly TRBD2 on 5 matching bases. The CDR3 spans 16 residues. Germline CDR1 and CDR2: SGHRS and YFSETQ. Between the trimmed V and J ends, which lost 4 bases and 3 bases, there was a span of 16 bases. Here the CDR3 reads CASSPRVTQDTGELFF. The CDR3 coding sequence is TGCGCCAGCAGCCCGCGGGTCACCCAGGACACCGGGGAGCTGTTTTTT.